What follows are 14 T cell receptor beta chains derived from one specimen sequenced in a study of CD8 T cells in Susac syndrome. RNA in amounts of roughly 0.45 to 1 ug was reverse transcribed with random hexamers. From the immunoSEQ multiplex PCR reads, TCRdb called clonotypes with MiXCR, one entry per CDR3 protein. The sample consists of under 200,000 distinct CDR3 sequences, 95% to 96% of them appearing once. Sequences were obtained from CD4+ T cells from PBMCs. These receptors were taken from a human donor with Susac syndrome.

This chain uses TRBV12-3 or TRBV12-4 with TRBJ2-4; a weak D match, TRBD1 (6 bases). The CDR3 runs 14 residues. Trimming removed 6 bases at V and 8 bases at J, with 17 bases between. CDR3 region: CASSPGAIRDIQYF. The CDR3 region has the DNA TGTGCCAGCAGCCCAGGGGCCATTAGGGACATTCAGTACTTC.

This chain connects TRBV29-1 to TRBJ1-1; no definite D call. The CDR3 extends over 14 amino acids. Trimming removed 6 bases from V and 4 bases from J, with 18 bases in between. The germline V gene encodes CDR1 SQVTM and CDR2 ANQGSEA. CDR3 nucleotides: TGCAGCGTGAGGACGGAGACGGGTAGCACTGAAGCTTTCTTT. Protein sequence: CSVRTETGSTEAFF.

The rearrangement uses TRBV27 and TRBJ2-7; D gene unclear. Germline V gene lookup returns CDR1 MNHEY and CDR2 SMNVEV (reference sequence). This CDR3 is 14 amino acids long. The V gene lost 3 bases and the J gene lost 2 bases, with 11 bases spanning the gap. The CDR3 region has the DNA TGTGCCAGCAGTTTCGGCCAGCCACCCTACGAGCAGTACTTC. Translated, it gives CASSFGQPPYEQYF.

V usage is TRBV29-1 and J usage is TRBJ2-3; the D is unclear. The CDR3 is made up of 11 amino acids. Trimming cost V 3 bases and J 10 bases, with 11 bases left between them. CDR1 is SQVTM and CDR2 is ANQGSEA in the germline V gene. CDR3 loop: CSVDGRVAQYF. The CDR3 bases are TGCAGCGTTGATGGTAGGGTCGCGCAGTATTTT.

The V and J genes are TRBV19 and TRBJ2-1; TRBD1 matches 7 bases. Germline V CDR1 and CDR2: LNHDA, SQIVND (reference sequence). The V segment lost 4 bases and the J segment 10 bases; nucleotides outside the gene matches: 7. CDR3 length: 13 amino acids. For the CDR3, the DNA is TGTGCCAGTAGTAAGAAACAGGGGATCGAGCAGTTCTTC. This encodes CASSKKQGIEQFF.

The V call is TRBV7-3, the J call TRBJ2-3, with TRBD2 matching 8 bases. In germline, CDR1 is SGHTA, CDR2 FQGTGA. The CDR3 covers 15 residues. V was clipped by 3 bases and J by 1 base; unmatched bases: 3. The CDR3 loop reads CASSFLSGGTDTQYF. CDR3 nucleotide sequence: TGTGCCAGCAGCTTCCTTAGCGGGGGCACAGATACGCAGTATTTT.

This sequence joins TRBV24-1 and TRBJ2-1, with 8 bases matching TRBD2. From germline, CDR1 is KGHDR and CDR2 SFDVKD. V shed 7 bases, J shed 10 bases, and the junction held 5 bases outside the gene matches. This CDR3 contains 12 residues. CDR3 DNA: TGTGCCACCAGGGCGGGAGGTAGCGAGCAGTTCTTC. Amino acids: CATRAGGSEQFF.

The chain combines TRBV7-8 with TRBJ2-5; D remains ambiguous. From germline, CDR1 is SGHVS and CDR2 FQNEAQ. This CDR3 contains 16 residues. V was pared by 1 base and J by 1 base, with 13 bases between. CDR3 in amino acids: CASSLGKQAIQETQYF. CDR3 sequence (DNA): TGTGCCAGCAGCTTAGGAAAGCAGGCCATCCAAGAGACCCAGTACTTC.

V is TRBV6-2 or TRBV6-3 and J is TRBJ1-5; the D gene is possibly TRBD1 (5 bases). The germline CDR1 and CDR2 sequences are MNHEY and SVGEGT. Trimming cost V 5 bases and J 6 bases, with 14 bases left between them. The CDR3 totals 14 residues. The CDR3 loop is CASSLKGAGQPQHF. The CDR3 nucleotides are TGTGCCAGCAGTCTAAAAGGGGCAGGTCAGCCCCAGCATTTT.

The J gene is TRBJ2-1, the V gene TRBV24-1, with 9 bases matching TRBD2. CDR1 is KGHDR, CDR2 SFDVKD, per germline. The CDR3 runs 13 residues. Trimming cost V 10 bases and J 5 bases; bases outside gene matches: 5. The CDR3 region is CATRAGGNNEQFF. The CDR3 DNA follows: TGTGCCACTAGGGCGGGAGGGAACAATGAGCAGTTCTTC.

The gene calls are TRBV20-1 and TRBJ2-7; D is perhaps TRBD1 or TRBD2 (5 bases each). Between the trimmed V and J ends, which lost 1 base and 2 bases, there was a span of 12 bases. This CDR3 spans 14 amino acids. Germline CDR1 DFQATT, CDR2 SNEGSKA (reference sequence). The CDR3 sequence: CSARARVGPYEQYF. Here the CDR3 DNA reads TGCAGTGCTAGAGCAAGAGTGGGACCCTACGAGCAGTACTTC.

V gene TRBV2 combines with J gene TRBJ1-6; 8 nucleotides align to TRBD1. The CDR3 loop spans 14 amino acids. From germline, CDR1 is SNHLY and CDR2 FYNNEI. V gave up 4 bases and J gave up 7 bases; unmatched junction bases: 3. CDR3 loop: CASSGDRTNSPLHF. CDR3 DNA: TGTGCCAGCAGTGGGGACAGGACAAATTCACCCCTCCACTTT.

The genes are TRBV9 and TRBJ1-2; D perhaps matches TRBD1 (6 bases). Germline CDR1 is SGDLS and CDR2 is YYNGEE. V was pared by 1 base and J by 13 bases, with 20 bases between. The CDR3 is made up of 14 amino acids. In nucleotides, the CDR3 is TGTGCCAGCAGCGTATCCCCGTCAGGGGCTAGGAGCACCTTC. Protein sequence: CASSVSPSGARSTF.

Here the CDR3 DNA reads TGTGCCAGTAGTATGTTGGGCGGCGGTCAGCCCCAGCATTTT. Its protein is CASSMLGGGQPQHF. The chain links TRBV19 to TRBJ1-5; no firm D call. The V gene lost 3 bases and the J gene lost 6 bases, with 12 bases spanning the gap. Germline CDR1 and CDR2: LNHDA and SQIVND (reference sequence). The CDR3 is 14 amino acids.